This T cell receptor (beta chain) was found in a study of CD8+ T cells in alopecia areata. Overall study context: Oral tofacitinib, 5 to 10 mg twice daily, was given in an open-label trial.

Study-wide findings and caveats: Clonality in lesional scalp, especially alopecia totalis/universalis, exceeded that of normal scalp. Although TCR sharing was seen in mice, sharing across patients was less clear, possibly for HLA-related reasons. Many expanded lesional clones persisted in scalp and blood during tofacitinib treatment.

Treatment specified: oral pan-JAK inhibitor, 5-10 mg twice daily. Investigators isolated RNA and reverse transcribed it into cDNA to act as the sequencing template. Measured with immunoSEQ multiplex PCR; TCRdb has only the in-frame clones, and not every one. Seen here are 130,000 to 150,000 clones, 80% to 90% observed once, and the top ten hold approximately 25%. The CDR3 loop spans 11 amino acids. Germline V gene lookup returns CDR1 LNHDA and CDR2 SQIVND (reference sequence). Trimming left V 3 bases short and J 5 bases short, with 5 bases between. Note on this clone: Its specificity is not known.

The origin of this receptor is a human donor with alopecia areata. Material: CD8+ T cells sorted from blood, obtained at week 4, from a patient treated with tofacitinib. The J gene is TRBJ2-7, the V gene TRBV19; D remains ambiguous. CDR3 in DNA: TGTGCCAGTAGTATGGGCGACGAGCAGTACTTC. Its protein is CASSMGDEQYF.